These 20 T cell receptor beta chains came from one sample sequenced in a study of molecular identifiers for immune sequencing clone quantification (dated by TCRdb to the late 2010s). Library creation used PCR. The instrument was a NextSeq 500. Using fastp trimming at Q25 and MiXCR clonotype assembly, TCRdb reanalyzed the public sequencing data and kept in-frame beta chains. Each entry is one CDR3 protein sequence, shown with its most common DNA and genes. The sample table records under 800,000 distinct CDR3 sequences; about 25% of these occur just once. The ten largest clones add up to 0.78% of the sample. Sequencing used naive CD8+ T cells from blood, with Jurkat cell RNA spiked in. According to the study, the label for this sample's cell subset or site signals: FACS-sorted CD8+CD4-CCR7+CD45RA+ naive T cells. The receptors here all came from a human donor in good health. Some libraries in this study had Jurkat cell RNA spiked in.

In the case of this clonotype: One end of the junction does not line up with germline, which may come from a read error. The gene calls are TRBV7-9 and TRBJ2-7, with D possibly called TRBD1 or TRBD2 (6 bases each). This CDR3 region has 14 residues. The germline CDR1 and CDR2 sequences are SEHNR and FQNEAQ (reference sequence). The CDR3 loop reads CASSLAFGGYGQYF. CDR3 in DNA: TGTGCCAGCAGCTTAGCATTCGGGGGCTACGGGCAGTACTTC.

This chain connects TRBV27 to TRBJ2-2; 11 nucleotides align to TRBD1. Unmatched junction bases numbered 5, after V lost 2 bases and J lost 6 bases. The CDR3 spans 16 residues. Per germline, CDR1 MNHEY and CDR2 SMNVEV (reference sequence). CDR3 sequence: CASSLEGQGAAGELFF. The CDR3 DNA follows: TGTGCCAGCAGTTTAGAAGGACAGGGGGCAGCCGGGGAGCTGTTTTTT.

In this sample, this clonotype turned up a few times. Its ends do not fully match the called genes, so a read error is possible. The chain is built from TRBV4-3 and TRBJ2-2; perhaps TRBD2 as D (5 bases). From germline, CDR1 is LGHNA and CDR2 YSLEER. This CDR3 contains 18 residues. The CDR3 DNA reads as TGCGTCAGCAGCCAATTTAAGTTCTTACAGTCGGGAACCGGGGAGCTGTTTTTT. It specifies CVSSQFKFLQSGTGELFF.

About this clonotype: This clone may be a read error of a much larger clone one base away. V and J are TRBV7-9 and TRBJ1-4; D gene ambiguous. The CDR3 loop spans 15 amino acids. Germline V gene data show CDR1 as SEHNR and CDR2 as FQNEAQ (reference sequence). The CDR3 loop reads CASSLNGATNEKLLF. The CDR3 DNA reads as TGTGCCAGCAGCTTAAACGGAGCAACTAATGAAAAACTGTTATTT.

This clonotype has a count of ten or more. CDR3 amino acids: CASSHPNSQMNTEAFF. CDR3 DNA sequence: TGCGCCAGCAGCCACCCCAACAGTCAAATGAACACTGAAGCTTTCTTT. This chain uses TRBV4-1 with TRBJ1-1; D gene uncertain. The CDR3 is 16 amino acids. The germline V and J ends were trimmed by 3 bases and 0 bases, with 14 bases remaining between them. Germline V gene sequence: CDR1 MGHRA, CDR2 YSYEKL.

This clonotype was seen at least ten times. The rearrangement joins TRBV6-5 to TRBJ1-1, with TRBD1 as a possible D gene (6 bases). The CDR3 covers 15 residues. Germline values: CDR1 MNHEY, CDR2 SVGAGI. V lost 2 bases and J 4 bases, leaving 14 bases between the germline ends. CDR3 sequence (DNA): TGTGCCAGCAGTTACGTTGGGGGGGCTGGCACTGAAGCTTTCTTT. Its protein is CASSYVGGAGTEAFF.

This clonotype was counted between two and nine times. The chain has TRBV2 and TRBJ2-7; the D gene is possibly TRBD2 (6 bases). Trimming shortened V by 5 bases and J by 10 bases, and 27 bases separated the two germline ends. The CDR3 is 16 residues long. Per the germline V gene, CDR1 is SNHLY and CDR2 is FYNNEI. DNA for the CDR3: TGTGCCAGCAGTCCCCCCAACTCAGGGACTGCCGTAGGACAGTACTTC. Protein: CASSPPNSGTAVGQYF.

Regarding this clonotype: This may come from a read error, since a much larger clone is one base off. The V and J genes are TRBV4-1 and TRBJ2-3, with a tentative D call TRBD2 (5 bases). The V gene's germline CDR1 is MGHRA and CDR2 YSYEKL. The CDR3 spans 13 residues. The DNA of the CDR3 is TGCGCCAGCAGCCAAGATCTAGCAGATACGCAGTGTTTT. This translates into CASSQDLADTQCF.

This clonotype was detected once. CDR3 nucleotide sequence: TGTGCCAGCAGCCTAAACCCTATTAGCGGGAGAAGGGTGGCGCGGCAGTTCTTC. Residues: CASSLNPISGRRVARQFF. V usage is TRBV7-8 and J usage is TRBJ2-1, with TRBD2 matching over 9 bases. This CDR3 comprises 18 residues. CDR1 SGHVS and CDR2 FQNEAQ come from the germline V gene. The J segment lost 12 bases and the V segment lost 5 bases, leaving 23 bases of the junction unmatched.

As regards this clonotype: Given a much more abundant clone one base away, this may be a read error. The chain recombines TRBV6-5 with TRBJ2-3; weak D call: TRBD1 (6 bases). Trimming stripped 0 bases from V and 5 bases from J, with 12 bases between. The CDR3 sequence is 15 residues long. Germline lookup yields CDR1 MNHEY and CDR2 SVGAGI. The CDR3 DNA sequence: TGTGCCAGCAGTTACTCACAGGGATCCAAAGATACGCAGTATTTT. Encoded protein: CASSYSQGSKDTQYF.

This clonotype was observed a handful of times. The chain has TRBV20-1 and TRBJ2-7, with D unclear. Germline values: CDR1 DFQATT, CDR2 SNEGSKA (reference sequence). Trimming removed 0 bases at V and 5 bases at J, with 14 bases between. There are 14 residues in the CDR3. CDR3 sequence: CSARDGVRVNEQYF. The DNA of the CDR3 is TGCAGTGCTAGAGATGGGGTTAGAGTTAACGAGCAGTACTTC.

On this clonotype: Sequence at one end of the junction differs from germline and may be a read error. This chain uses TRBV11-2 with TRBJ2-3; possible D gene TRBD1, 6 bases. This CDR3 has 12 amino acids. The germline gives CDR1 SGHAT, CDR2 FQNNGV. CDR3 loop: CASSLWTATQYF. In nucleotides, the CDR3 is TGTGCCAGCAGCTTATGGACAGCTACGCAGTATTTT.

For this clonotype: A much larger clone differs by one base, so this may be a read error. The J gene is TRBJ2-7, the V gene TRBV24-1; 10 bases fit TRBD2. CDR1 is KGHDR, CDR2 SFDVKD, per germline. CDR3 length: 18 residues. CDR3 DNA: TGTGCCACCGGTGATGCCTCGGTAGCGGGAGGCCCTACCTACGAGCAGTACTTC. This encodes CATGDASVAGGPTYEQYF.

This clonotype has more than one count but fewer than ten. The chain is built from TRBV27 and TRBJ2-3; 10 positions agree with TRBD1. Trimming at V came to 6 bases and at J to 3 bases, leaving 9 bases not matched to a gene. The CDR3 covers 16 residues. Looked up from germline, CDR1 is MNHEY and CDR2 is SMNVEV (reference sequence). In DNA, the CDR3 is TGTGCCAGCAGCGGGACAGGGGATGGGAGGACAGATACGCAGTATTTT. It translates to CASSGTGDGRTDTQYF.

In the case of this clonotype: This may be a read error, as it is one base from a much larger clone. The rearrangement uses TRBV12-3 or TRBV12-4 and TRBJ2-1; 11 bases align to TRBD2. This CDR3 spans 15 amino acids. CDR3 sequence reads: CVSSPTSGSNNEQFF. DNA of the CDR3: TGTGTCAGCAGCCCTACTAGCGGGAGCAACAATGAGCAGTTCTTC.

This clonotype has ten or more counts. CDR3: CASSQGAREKLFF. The DNA for the CDR3 is TGCGCCAGCAGCCAAGGGGCGCGTGAAAAACTGTTTTTT. This rearrangement joins TRBV4-3 to TRBJ1-4, with no clear D. The CDR3 length is 13 residues. The V and J ends lost 1 base and 7 bases respectively, with 7 bases between them. Germline CDR1 reads LGHNA; CDR2 reads YSLEER.

On this clonotype: A much bigger clone sits one base away, suggesting this may be a read error. The rearrangement links TRBV4-3 to TRBJ2-7, with D uncertain. Trimming left V 1 base short and J 0 bases short, with 7 bases between. The CDR3 has 14 residues. Germline CDR1 and CDR2: LGHNA and YSLEER. CDR3: CASSQGGVSYEQYF. The CDR3 DNA is TGCGCCAGCAGCCAAGGAGGAGTCTCCTACGAGCAGTACTTC.

This clonotype has just a few counts. J is TRBJ2-5 and V is TRBV20-1, with TRBD2 matching over 12 bases. The V gene end was trimmed by 4 bases and the J gene end by 1 base; junction bases not matched to a gene: 4. CDR1 and CDR2 from the germline V gene are DFQATT and SNEGSKA (reference sequence). This CDR3 spans 15 amino acids. The DNA for the CDR3 is TGCAGTGCTACGACTAGCGGGGGACTCCAAGAGACCCAGTACTTC. It specifies CSATTSGGLQETQYF.

Notes on this clonotype: This clone may be a read error of a much larger clone one base away. The CDR3 loop reads CASSSRAGSETLYF. The CDR3 nucleotides read TGTGCCAGCAGCTCCCGGGCAGGTTCAGAGACCCTGTACTTC. J is TRBJ2-5 and V is TRBV7-9, with D hard to call. The CDR3 runs to 14 residues. CDR1 is SEHNR and CDR2 is FQNEAQ in the germline V gene (reference sequence).

This clonotype was seen just once. This clone may be a read error of a much larger clone one base away. The V gene is TRBV4-3, the J gene TRBJ1-1; D gene unclear. V shed 5 bases and J shed 8 bases, with 15 bases lying between them. Germline loops: CDR1 LGHNA, CDR2 YSLEER. The length of the CDR3 is 13 residues. The CDR3 DNA reads TGCGCCAGCAGCGAGACGAGCGTCACCGAAGCTTTCTTT. Residues: CASSETSVTEAFF.